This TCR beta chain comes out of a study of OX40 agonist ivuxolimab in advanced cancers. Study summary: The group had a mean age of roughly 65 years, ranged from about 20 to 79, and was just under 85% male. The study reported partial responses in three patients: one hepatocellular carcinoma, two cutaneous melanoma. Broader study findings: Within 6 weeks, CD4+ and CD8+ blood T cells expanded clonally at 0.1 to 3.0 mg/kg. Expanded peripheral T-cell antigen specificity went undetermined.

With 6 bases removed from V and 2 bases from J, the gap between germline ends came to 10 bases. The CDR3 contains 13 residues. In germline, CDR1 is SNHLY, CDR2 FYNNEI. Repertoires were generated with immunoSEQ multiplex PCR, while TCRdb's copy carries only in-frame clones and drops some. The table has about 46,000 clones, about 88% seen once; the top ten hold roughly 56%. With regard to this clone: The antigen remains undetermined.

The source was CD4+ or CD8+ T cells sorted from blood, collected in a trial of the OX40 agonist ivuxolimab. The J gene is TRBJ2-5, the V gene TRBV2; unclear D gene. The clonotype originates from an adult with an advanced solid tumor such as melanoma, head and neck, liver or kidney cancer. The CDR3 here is CASREQLQETQYF. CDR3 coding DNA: TGTGCCAGCAGGGAACAGTTACAAGAGACCCAGTACTTC.